Listed here is a single T cell receptor beta chain. The antigen remains unidentified. This sample stems from a study of cytomegalovirus exposure and HLA in healthy donors. The donors belonged to the roughly 110-subject validation cohort, separate from the roughly 700-subject first cohort. This CDR3 is 16 amino acids long. Germline-derived CDR1 and CDR2 are KGHSH and LQKENI. The junction had 11 bases not matched to a gene; V was cut back by 4 bases and J by 3 bases. Overall study findings and caveats: Confirmation was obtained in vitro that a few CMV-associated chains are specific for CMV antigens.

The repertoire was sequenced with immunoSEQ multiplex PCR; TCRdb's copy has only in-frame clones and lacks some. The table has some 100,000 clones, about 83% seen once. Material for sequencing was PBMCs. The TCR was taken from a young man in good health and CMV-seronegative. The gene calls are TRBV18 and TRBJ1-2; 7 bases are a match to TRBD1. The CDR3 DNA sequence: TGTGCCAGCTCACTCGAGCGCAAGGGGGCTCACTATGGCTACACCTTC. Translation: CASSLERKGAHYGYTF.